A selection of T cell receptor beta chains follows, all from one sample in a study of blood T cell repertoires in COVID-19. The table came from immunoSEQ multiplex PCR; TCRdb's copy has only in-frame clones and leaves some out. This sample has over 200,000 clones, with roughly 87% found just once. The sample consisted of peripheral blood. The receptors stem from a woman between 18 and 29 years old who had recovered from COVID-19. The CDR3 runs from the conserved cysteine through the conserved F or W. The size entry is marked missing in some rows and otherwise reads once, few, many or a size class.

v_gene,j_gene,abundance,CDR3aa
TRBV5-1,TRBJ1-2,.,CASSLDTSNYGYTF
TRBV4-2,TRBJ2-2,.,CASSQVLAGSWPHTGELFF
TRBV18,TRBJ2-7,.,CASSPERSLPYEQYF
TRBV29-1,TRBJ2-5,.,CSAWSGTGVGETQYF
TRBV5-1,TRBJ2-1,.,CASSLEGGRVYNEQFF
TRBV10-3,TRBJ2-7,.,CAISDRLAGGTYEQYF
TRBV7-3,TRBJ2-3,.,CASSLTGTADTQYF
TRBV6-2/TRBV6-3,TRBJ2-3,.,CASSYRPTSGRARGGDTQYF
TRBV12-5,TRBJ1-1,.,CASGLMTSTEAFF
TRBV3-1/TRBV3-2,TRBJ2-3,.,CASSPLPGREALTDTQYF
TRBV27,TRBJ2-1,.,CASRQITGGAYNEQFF
TRBV18,TRBJ2-6,.,CASSPRKGTLKSSGANVLTF
TRBV2,TRBJ1-2,.,CASSGQGGGYGYTF
TRBV27,TRBJ2-3,.,CASSRNPGRTDTQYF
TRBV5-6,TRBJ2-1,.,CASSLDRFSSYNEQFF
TRBV5-3,TRBJ2-5,.,CARSPPTGAETQYF
TRBV6-5,TRBJ2-5,.,CASRLAGGPSETQYF
TRBV18,TRBJ1-5,once,CASSPGGQEIYSNQPQHF
TRBV6-5,TRBJ2-7,.,CASSLDRGLYEQYF
TRBV6-4,TRBJ2-3,.,CASSGIQGSTDTQYF
TRBV27,TRBJ1-2,few,CASKLQLGAVYGYTF
TRBV21-1,TRBJ2-1,.,CASSSPRAGACGGTNEQFF
TRBV6-6,TRBJ2-5,.,CASQRDSQETQYF
TRBV12-5,TRBJ2-1,.,CASRHEGNEQFF
TRBV5-1,TRBJ2-6,once,CASSPGTGVSGANVLTF
TRBV4-2,TRBJ1-2,.,CASSLDRESGYTF
TRBV5-5,TRBJ2-1,.,CASRLYSGAPYNEQFF
TRBV7-2,TRBJ2-7,once,CASSLTRGTRYEQYF
TRBV9,TRBJ2-7,.,CASSVGDSSYEQYF
TRBV28,TRBJ1-2,.,CASSFVQGGGYTF
TRBV7-6,TRBJ1-6,.,CASSWGQGEGSPLHF
TRBV29-1,TRBJ2-1,.,CSGESYPYNEQFF
TRBV7-9,TRBJ1-1,.,CASSLPAPIPGHNTEAFF
TRBV15,TRBJ2-2,.,CATSPRGRTGELFF
TRBV6-5,TRBJ2-7,.,CASKEGYYEQYF
TRBV5-4,TRBJ2-7,.,CASSAGTGRNYEQYF
TRBV5-4,TRBJ2-1,.,CASSLGGPGFDEQFF
TRBV29-1,TRBJ2-7,.,CSVESGTGDLEQYF
TRBV18,TRBJ1-1,.,CASSPQLLGQVNTEAFF
TRBV11-2,TRBJ2-2,.,CASSSLRGRRTGELFF
TRBV15,TRBJ2-7,once,CATSRTGTVYEQYF